The clone carrying this TCR beta chain was picked up many times. Its antigen is as yet unknown. The source of the sample is a study of T cell repertoires in cytomegalovirus infection. Study information: Matching HLA type, along with CMV infection, was indicated by public TCR beta signatures. Study-wide points: Dominant in the ex vivo response were TCR beta clonotypes restricted by HLA-C and specific for CMV. Based on cumulative public TCR beta family frequency, carriers of CMV plus the relevant HLA were identified.

Looked up from germline, CDR1 is SGHAT and CDR2 is FQNNGV. This CDR3 region has 16 residues. The junction had 10 bases not matched to a gene; V was cut back by 1 base and J by 10 bases. One entry per CDR3 protein, called by TCRdb with MiXCR from the reads. The table has 450,000 to 600,000 distinct CDR3 sequences, roughly 12% seen once; the top ten hold about 9.4%. This clonotype originated in a human donor in good health (CMV status not recorded). Some clones in this sample may be carry-over from other donors' samples. The chain carries TRBV11-2 and TRBJ2-1; TRBD2 matches at 10 bases. The sequenced sample was PBMCs. This chain's CDR3 is CASSLVGAGGPREQFF. The CDR3 region has the DNA TGTGCCAGCAGCTTAGTTGGAGCGGGGGGGCCGCGGGAGCAGTTCTTC.